Sequencing of this T cell receptor beta chain was carried out in a study of T cells in Graves' hyperthyroidism and ophthalmopathy. CDR1 is DFQATT and CDR2 is SNEGSKA in the germline V gene (reference sequence). The CDR3 is 13 amino acids. Trimming pared 5 bases from V and 6 bases from J, leaving 15 bases between. The sample holds many counts of this clonotype. Amplification yielded TCR beta CDR3 regions, with RNA transcripts as the source. During a first-round RT-PCR of the TCR CDR3, the HTBI primer set was used. Using its own MiXCR run on the multiplex PCR reads, TCRdb lists one record per CDR3 protein. The sample holds around 300,000 distinct CDR3 sequences; about an eighth are singletons and the top ten take more than 7.5%.

The V call is TRBV20-1, the J call TRBJ2-3, with no clear D. This receptor was obtained from a woman in her twenties or thirties with Graves' hyperthyroidism that later progressed to Graves' ophthalmopathy. Material for sequencing was blood. CDR3 bases: TGCAGTGCTCCCCTTTCGGTATCCGATACGCAGTATTTT. This sequence encodes CSAPLSVSDTQYF.